The 24 T cell receptor beta chains reported below all come from one sample, sequenced in a study of blood T cells in healthy people across ages. The use of a sample-barcoded 5' primer and a J-beta primer mix characterized a second PCR of roughly 6 to 12 cycles. TCRdb recomputed calls from the 5' RACE reads with MiXCR, one row per CDR3 protein. The sample shows around 650,000 distinct CDR3 sequences, about 32% of them seen only once. The source material was blood. These receptors all stem from a woman aged 80 or older in good health.

In its sample, this clonotype was seen many times. This chain connects TRBV4-3 to TRBJ2-3; 7 bases are shared with TRBD2. This CDR3 comprises 15 residues. J was trimmed by 4 bases and V by 1 base; bases with no gene match: 5. Germline CDR1 LGHNA, CDR2 YSLEER. The DNA of the CDR3 is TGCGCCAGCAGCCAAGCACTAGCGAGGGCAGATACGCAGTATTTT. Translating gives CASSQALARADTQYF.

With regard to this clonotype: Being one base from a much bigger clone, this may be a read error. The chain uses TRBV2 and TRBJ1-2, with 8 bases fitting TRBD1. The CDR3 is 15 amino acids. Germline CDR1 is SNHLY and CDR2 is FYNNEI. V dropped 4 bases and J dropped 7; count of bases not matched to a gene: 11. The CDR3 DNA follows: TGTGCCAGCAGTGGTAACAGGGGGGTAGACTGTGGCTACACCTTC. Encoded protein: CASSGNRGVDCGYTF.

The chain carries TRBV25-1 and TRBJ1-4, with a weak D call TRBD1 (5 bases). This CDR3 is built from 13 residues. Trimming cost V 8 bases and J 8 bases, with 15 bases left between them. Germline-derived CDR1 and CDR2 are MGHDK and SYGVNS. In nucleotides, the CDR3 is TGTGCCAGCGGGGCGATTATTAGGGAAAAACTGTTTTTT. Translated: CASGAIIREKLFF.

This clonotype has a single count. The junction departs from the called germline gene at one end, perhaps through a read error. The DNA for the CDR3 is TGCGCCTGCAGCCAGACCGGACAGATTGAAGCTTTCTTT. Encoded protein: CACSQTGQIEAFF. The chain couples TRBV5-1 to TRBJ1-1; tentatively, D is TRBD1 (6 bases). This CDR3 contains 13 residues. Germline V gives CDR1 SGHRS, CDR2 YFSETQ. Drawing the rest from reference TRBV5-1 and TRBJ1-1, the complete variable domain is KAGVTQTPRYLIKTRGQQVTLSCSPISGHRSVSWYQQTPGQGLQFLFEYFSETQRNKGNFPGRFSGRQFSNSRSEMNVSTLELGDSALYLCACSQTGQIEAFFGQGTRLTVV.

This clonotype was picked up many times. The rearrangement links TRBV4-3 to TRBJ1-2; 8 bases line up with TRBD1. The CDR3 spans 15 residues. J lost 5 bases, V lost 0 bases, and 5 bases had no gene match. Germline V lookup: CDR1 LGHNA, CDR2 YSLEER. This chain's CDR3 is CASSQDDRGYYGYTF. CDR3 nucleotide sequence: TGCGCCAGCAGCCAAGATGACAGGGGCTATTATGGCTACACCTTC.

The gene calls are TRBV25-1 and TRBJ1-2; TRBD1 aligns across 7 bases. V dropped 6 bases and J dropped 7; count of bases not matched to a gene: 8. Germline values: CDR1 MGHDK, CDR2 SYGVNS. This CDR3 has 13 residues. CDR3 sequence: CASRSSGGGGYTF. CDR3 DNA: TGTGCCAGCAGATCCTCAGGGGGAGGTGGCTACACCTTC.

This clonotype has more than one count but fewer than ten. The chain combines TRBV9 with TRBJ1-2; TRBD1 aligns across 8 bases. Germline trimming cut 4 bases from V and 2 bases from J; bases unmatched to any gene: 4. Germline values: CDR1 SGDLS, CDR2 YYNGEE. This CDR3 is 14 amino acids long. CDR3 sequence reads: CASSPGDRNYGYTF. CDR3 sequence (DNA): TGTGCCAGCAGCCCCGGGGACAGGAACTATGGCTACACCTTC.

This clonotype was detected only once. This chain joins TRBV20-1 and TRBJ1-2, with D tentatively TRBD1 (5 bases). Germline CDR1 DFQATT, CDR2 SNEGSKA (reference sequence). The CDR3 length is 11 residues. The ends were cut back, 3 bases at V and 6 bases at J, with 8 bases in the middle. The CDR3 loop is CSARGRDGYTF. CDR3 bases: TGCAGTGCTAGGGGCAGGGATGGCTACACCTTC.

This clonotype showed up many times. This chain connects TRBV6-6 to TRBJ1-5; tentatively, D is TRBD1 (6 bases). Germline V lookup: CDR1 MNHNY, CDR2 SVGAGI (reference sequence). This CDR3 region has 16 residues. Trimming stripped 2 bases from V and 3 bases from J, with 14 bases between. The CDR3 here is CASSYPPGDTNQPQHF. The DNA for the CDR3 is TGTGCCAGCAGTTACCCCCCGGGGGACACCAATCAGCCCCAGCATTTT.

The table lists this clonotype with many counts. V gene TRBV30 combines with J gene TRBJ2-7, with 9 bases lining up with TRBD1. J was trimmed by 5 bases and V by 0 bases; bases with no gene match: 5. The CDR3 consists of 14 residues. CDR1 and CDR2 from the germline V gene are GTSNPN and SVGIG (reference sequence). CDR3: CAWSVIGTGNEQYF. The CDR3 nucleotides read TGTGCCTGGAGTGTTATCGGGACAGGGAACGAGCAGTACTTC. The entire variable domain, with the rest obtained from reference TRBV30 and TRBJ2-7, is as follows: SQTIHQWPATLVQPVGSPLSLECTVEGTSNPNLYWYRQAAGRGLQLLFYSVGIGQISSEVPQNLSASRPQDRQFILSSKKLLLSDSGFYLCAWSVIGTGNEQYFGPGTRLTVT.

This clonotype was seen a few times. V gene TRBV7-3 combines with J gene TRBJ1-1, with D tentatively TRBD1 (5 bases). The CDR3 spans 15 residues. Germline V lookup: CDR1 SGHTA, CDR2 FQGTGA. V was clipped by 5 bases and J by 4 bases, with 17 bases between them. CDR3 amino acids: CASSPAGRASTEAFF. The DNA of the CDR3 is TGTGCCAGCAGCCCGGCGGGCAGGGCGAGCACTGAAGCTTTCTTT.

This clonotype has ten or more counts. The chain combines TRBV29-1 with TRBJ2-1; 11 nucleotides agree with TRBD2. The CDR3 contains 14 residues. V lost 4 bases, J lost 6 bases, and 5 bases stayed unmatched. Germline V gene sequence: CDR1 SQVTM, CDR2 ANQGSEA. The CDR3 region has the DNA TGCAGCGTTGCGTGGCTAGCGGGGGGCAATGAGCAGTTCTTC. Residues: CSVAWLAGGNEQFF.

This clonotype showed up just a few times. The chain has TRBV30 and TRBJ1-2; no firm D call. V was shortened by 0 bases and J by 6 bases, with 11 bases between the two germline ends. Germline V gene lookup returns CDR1 GTSNPN and CDR2 SVGIG (reference sequence). There are 13 residues in the CDR3. CDR3 residues: CAWSVESFNGYTF. CDR3 sequence (DNA): TGTGCCTGGAGTGTAGAAAGTTTTAATGGCTACACCTTC.

This clonotype occurred a few times. Being one base from a much bigger clone, this may be a read error. CDR3 residues: CASSAGDRIGVNEQYF. CDR3 coding DNA: TGCGCCAGCAGCGCAGGGGACAGGATCGGAGTCAATGAGCAGTACTTC. This chain uses TRBV5-1 with TRBJ2-5; TRBD1 matches at 8 bases. There are 16 residues in the CDR3. Germline CDR1 SGHRS, CDR2 YFSETQ. Trimming cost V 4 bases and J 11 bases; bases outside gene matches: 19.

This clonotype was observed at least ten times. The chain couples TRBV6-5 to TRBJ2-3; D is ambiguous. V was pared by 9 bases and J by 4 bases, with 5 bases between. Germline assignment: CDR1 MNHEY and CDR2 SVGAGI. The CDR3 contains 10 residues. CDR3: CASGADTQYF. In DNA form, the CDR3 reads TGTGCCAGTGGCGCAGATACGCAGTATTTT.

This clonotype was observed a handful of times. The chain links TRBV3-1 to TRBJ2-6; unclear D gene. The length of the CDR3 is 17 residues. V shed 4 bases and J shed 1 base, with 14 bases lying between them. CDR1 LGHDT and CDR2 YNNKEL come from the germline V gene (reference sequence). As DNA, the CDR3 is TGTGCCAGCAGCCCCTCAGTGATCACTTCTGGGGCCAACGTCCTGACTTTC. Protein product: CASSPSVITSGANVLTF.

As concerns this clonotype: A read error may explain this, as a much larger clone is one base away. This chain links TRBV24-1 with TRBJ2-3; TRBD1 might be the D (7 bases). The CDR3 is made up of 16 amino acids. From germline, CDR1 is KGHDR and CDR2 SFDVKD. CDR3 sequence: CAASEPGGPLTDTQYF. For the CDR3, the DNA is TGTGCCGCCAGTGAGCCAGGGGGGCCCCTCACAGATACGCAGTATTTT.

Remarks on this clonotype: The CDR3 ends on some other residue instead of the conserved phenylalanine or tryptophan, so this is likely a read error. The rearrangement joins TRBV10-3 to TRBJ2-7, with D possibly TRBD2 on 6 matching bases. The CDR3 length is 12 residues. Trimming stripped 4 bases from V and 7 bases from J, with 11 bases between. CDR1 is ENHRY, CDR2 SYGVKD, per germline. CDR3 DNA: TGTGCCATCAGTGGGCGGGGATTAGAGCAGTACTGC. Its translation: CAISGRGLEQYC.

At least ten counts were recorded for this clonotype. The rearrangement links TRBV15 to TRBJ2-3; the match to TRBD2 covers 10 bases. Losses at the gene ends were 2 bases for V and 6 bases for J; bases not matched to a gene: 14. The CDR3 consists of 18 residues. Germline V gives CDR1 LNHNV, CDR2 YYDKDF (reference sequence). The CDR3 region has the DNA TGTGCCACCAGCAGACTTTTTAGCGGGGGGCGGACGGTCGATACGCAGTATTTT. Translation: CATSRLFSGGRTVDTQYF. Supplemented by reference TRBV15 and TRBJ2-3, the full variable domain reads DAMVIQNPRYQVTQFGKPVTLSCSQTLNHNVMYWYQQKSSQAPKLLFHYYDKDFNNEADTPDNFQSRRPNTSFCFLDIRSPGLGDTAMYLCATSRLFSGGRTVDTQYFGPGTRLTVL.

This clonotype was counted a few times. The J gene is TRBJ2-1, the V gene TRBV20-1; TRBD2 matches at 9 bases. The CDR3 contains 15 residues. Germline assignment: CDR1 DFQATT and CDR2 SNEGSKA (reference sequence). After removal of 0 bases from V and 7 bases from J, the junction contained 7 bases not matched to a gene. CDR3 amino acids: CSARDFSGGCNEQFF. The DNA of the CDR3 is TGCAGTGCTAGAGATTTTAGCGGGGGCTGTAATGAGCAGTTCTTC.

The sample holds a few counts of this clonotype. The chain uses TRBV3-1 and TRBJ2-2; 7 bases fit TRBD1. There are 15 residues in the CDR3. Germline V gene lookup returns CDR1 LGHDT and CDR2 YNNKEL (reference sequence). Unmatched junction bases numbered 6, after V lost 4 bases and J lost 4 bases. CDR3 loop: CASSPLGGSTGELFF. CDR3 in DNA: TGTGCCAGCAGCCCCTTAGGGGGCAGCACCGGGGAGCTGTTTTTT.

This clonotype was seen only a few times. A much larger clone sits a single nucleotide away, making a read error possible. The chain links TRBV7-3 to TRBJ2-7; TRBD1 matches at 8 bases. Trimming at V came to 4 bases and at J to 4 bases, leaving 15 bases not matched to a gene. CDR3 length: 17 amino acids. Germline CDR1 SGHTA, CDR2 FQGTGA. The CDR3 reads CASSSRGGQGHRYEQYF. Here the CDR3 DNA reads TGTGCCAGCAGCTCCAGAGGCGGACAGGGACATAGGTACGAGCAGTACTTC.

A note on this clonotype: This may be a read error: a much more frequent sequence differs by one nucleotide. The rearrangement uses TRBV5-1 and TRBJ2-1; tentative D call: TRBD2 (5 bases). V lost 4 bases and J lost 10, with 18 bases in between. Germline V gives CDR1 SGHRS, CDR2 YFSETQ. The CDR3 runs 14 residues. CDR3 in DNA: TGCGCCAGCAGCCCCGCCGACCGAGACTACGAGCAGTTCTTC. Translated, it gives CASSPADRDYEQFF.

V usage is TRBV5-4 and J usage is TRBJ2-2, with 10 bases that match TRBD1. The germline V gene has CDR1 SGHNT and CDR2 YYREEE (reference sequence). J was trimmed by 4 bases and V by 2 bases; bases with no gene match: 8. The CDR3 length is 17 residues. The chain's CDR3 is CASSLMGQGRTTGELFF. Here the CDR3 DNA reads TGTGCCAGCAGCTTAATGGGACAGGGGAGGACCACCGGGGAGCTGTTTTTT.